This TCR beta chain was captured in a study of T cell repertoires in cytomegalovirus infection. TCRdb independently ran MiXCR on the reads; one entry per CDR3 protein. The data show about 460,000 distinct CDR3 sequences, approximately 10% seen once. This clonotype was observed at least ten times. Sequenced: PBMCs. The TCR was taken from a human donor in good health (CMV status not recorded). Some clones in this sample may be carry-over from other donors' samples.

CDR3 nucleotide sequence: TGCGCCAGCAGCTTGCGGACAGGGGGGTACGAGCAGTACTTC. Translating gives CASSLRTGGYEQYF. The chain recombines TRBV5-1 with TRBJ2-7; 10 nucleotides line up with TRBD1. CDR1 is SGHRS and CDR2 is YFSETQ in the germline V gene. This CDR3 comprises 14 residues. Trimming cost V 1 base and J 4 bases; bases outside gene matches: 2.